This T cell receptor beta chain was captured in a study of human T cells and chemical hapten exposure. Study-wide background: On the upper back, patch tests were applied with 0.01% DPC and read at 6 days.

The CDR3 consists of 10 residues. V shed 5 bases and J shed 8 bases, with 6 bases lying between them. Germline assignment: CDR1 GTSNPN and CDR2 SVGIG (reference sequence). Indicated time point: patch test 3, about 24 weeks after DPC sensitization. Specified treatment: therapeutic diphenylcyclopropenone sensitization with weekly scalp DPC. Venepuncture was done earlier than the placement of each patch test. Unique molecular identifiers were attached to individual cDNA molecules within the library. A single record per CDR3 protein comes from TCRdb applying MiXCR to the RACE reads. The table has roughly 100,000 distinct CDR3 sequences, under 35% seen once.

The sequence was collected from a man aged 35 to 55 with alopecia areata. Some clones in this sample may be carry-over from other donors' samples. Specimen: whole blood, collected in connection with sensitization to the hapten diphenylcyclopropenone (DPC). J is TRBJ2-2 and V is TRBV30; the D is unclear. The CDR3: CAWVPGELFF. In DNA, the CDR3 is TGTGCCTGGGTCCCAGGGGAGCTGTTTTTT.